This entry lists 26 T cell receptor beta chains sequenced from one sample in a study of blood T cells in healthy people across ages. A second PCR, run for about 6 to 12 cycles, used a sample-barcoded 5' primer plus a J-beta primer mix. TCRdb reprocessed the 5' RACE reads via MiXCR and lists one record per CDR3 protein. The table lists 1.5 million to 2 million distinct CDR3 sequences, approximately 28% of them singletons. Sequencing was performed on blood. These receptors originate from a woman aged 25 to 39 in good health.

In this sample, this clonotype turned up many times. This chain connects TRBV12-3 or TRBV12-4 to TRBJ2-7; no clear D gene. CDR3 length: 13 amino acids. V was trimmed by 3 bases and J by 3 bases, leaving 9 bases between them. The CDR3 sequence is CASSFMVDYEQYF. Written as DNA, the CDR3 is TGTGCCAGCAGTTTTATGGTGGACTACGAGCAGTACTTC.

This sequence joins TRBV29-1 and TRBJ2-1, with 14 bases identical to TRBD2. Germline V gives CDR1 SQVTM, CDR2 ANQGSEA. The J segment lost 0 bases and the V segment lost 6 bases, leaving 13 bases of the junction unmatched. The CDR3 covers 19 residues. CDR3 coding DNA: TGCAGCGTCTCGCGAGGACTAGCGGGAGGCACTAGCTCCTACAATGAGCAGTTCTTC. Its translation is CSVSRGLAGGTSSYNEQFF.

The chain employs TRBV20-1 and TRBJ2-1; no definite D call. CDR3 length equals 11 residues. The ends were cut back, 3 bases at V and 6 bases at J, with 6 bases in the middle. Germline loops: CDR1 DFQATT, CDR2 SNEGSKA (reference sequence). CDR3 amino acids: CSARRPNEQFF. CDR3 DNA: TGCAGTGCTAGGAGACCCAATGAGCAGTTCTTC.

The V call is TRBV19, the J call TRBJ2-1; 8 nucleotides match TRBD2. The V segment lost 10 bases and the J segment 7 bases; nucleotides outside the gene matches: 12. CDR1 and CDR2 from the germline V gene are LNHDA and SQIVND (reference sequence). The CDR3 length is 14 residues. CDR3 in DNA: TGTGCCACTTCACGGGAGGGCCGGAGGAATGAGCAGTTCTTC. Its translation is CATSREGRRNEQFF.

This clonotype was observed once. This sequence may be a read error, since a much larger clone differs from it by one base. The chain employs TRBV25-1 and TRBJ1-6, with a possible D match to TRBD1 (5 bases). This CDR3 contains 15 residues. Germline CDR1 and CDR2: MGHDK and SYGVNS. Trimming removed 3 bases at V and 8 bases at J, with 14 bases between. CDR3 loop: CASSEVALGDSPLHF. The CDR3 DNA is TGTGCCAGCAGTGAGGTGGCTTTAGGGGATTCACCCCTCCACTTT.

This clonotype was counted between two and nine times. CDR3 region: CSASWRGKSLNEQFF. In nucleotides, the CDR3 is TGCAGTGCTAGCTGGCGGGGGAAATCTCTCAATGAGCAGTTCTTC. This chain connects TRBV20-1 to TRBJ2-1; 7 bases are shared with TRBD2. The J segment lost 6 bases and the V segment lost 3 bases, leaving 11 bases of the junction unmatched. This CDR3 has 15 residues. Germline loops: CDR1 DFQATT, CDR2 SNEGSKA (reference sequence).

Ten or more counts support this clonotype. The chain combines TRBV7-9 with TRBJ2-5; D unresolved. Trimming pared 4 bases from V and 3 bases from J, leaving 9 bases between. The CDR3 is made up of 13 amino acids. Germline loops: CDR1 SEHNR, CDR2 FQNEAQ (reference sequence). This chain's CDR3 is CASSSRGEETQYF. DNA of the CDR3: TGTGCCAGCAGCTCAAGAGGAGAAGAGACCCAGTACTTC. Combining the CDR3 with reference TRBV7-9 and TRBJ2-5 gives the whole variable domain DTGVSQNPRHKITKRGQNVTFRCDPISEHNRLYWYRQTLGQGPEFLTYFQNEAQLEKSRLLSDRFSAERPKGSFSTLEIQRTEQGDSAMYLCASSSRGEETQYFGPGTRLLVL.

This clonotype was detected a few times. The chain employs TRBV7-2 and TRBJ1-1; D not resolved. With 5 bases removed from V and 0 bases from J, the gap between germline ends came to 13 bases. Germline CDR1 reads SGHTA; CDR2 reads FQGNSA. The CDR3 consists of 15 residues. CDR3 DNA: TGTGCCAGCAGCCCCGGTCGGATCATGAACACTGAAGCTTTCTTT. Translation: CASSPGRIMNTEAFF.

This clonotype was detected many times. DNA for the CDR3: TGTGCCAGCAGTCAAGGGACAGGGGACCTCTATGGCTACACCTTC. Translation gives CASSQGTGDLYGYTF. The rearrangement joins TRBV12-3 or TRBV12-4 to TRBJ1-2; 10 nucleotides line up with TRBD1. This CDR3 contains 15 residues. V shed 5 bases, J shed 4 bases, and the junction held 7 bases outside the gene matches.

This CDR3 is CASSLEASRTDTQYF. The CDR3 DNA reads TGCGCCAGCAGCTTGGAGGCTAGCCGGACAGATACGCAGTATTTT. The genes are TRBV5-1 and TRBJ2-3; D perhaps matches TRBD2 (5 bases). With 0 bases removed from V and 3 bases from J, the gap between germline ends came to 11 bases. Per the germline V gene, CDR1 is SGHRS and CDR2 is YFSETQ. This CDR3 spans 15 amino acids.

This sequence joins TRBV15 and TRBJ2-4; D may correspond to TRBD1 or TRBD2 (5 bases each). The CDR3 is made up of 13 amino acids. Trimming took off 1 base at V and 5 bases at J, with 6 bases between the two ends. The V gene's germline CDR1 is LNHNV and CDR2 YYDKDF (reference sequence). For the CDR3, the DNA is TGTGCCACCAGCAGAGGGGACGAAAACATTCAGTACTTC. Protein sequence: CATSRGDENIQYF. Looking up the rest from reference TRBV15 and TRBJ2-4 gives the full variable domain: DAMVIQNPRYQVTQFGKPVTLSCSQTLNHNVMYWYQQKSSQAPKLLFHYYDKDFNNEADTPDNFQSRRPNTSFCFLDIRSPGLGDTAMYLCATSRGDENIQYFGAGTRLSVL.

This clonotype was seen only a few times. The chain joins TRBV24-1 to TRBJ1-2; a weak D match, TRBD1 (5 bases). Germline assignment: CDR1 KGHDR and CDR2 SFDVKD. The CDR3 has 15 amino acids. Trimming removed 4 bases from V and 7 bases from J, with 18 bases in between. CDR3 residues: CATSDPGTSQSGYTF. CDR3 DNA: TGTGCCACCAGTGACCCCGGGACCTCCCAGAGTGGCTACACCTTC.

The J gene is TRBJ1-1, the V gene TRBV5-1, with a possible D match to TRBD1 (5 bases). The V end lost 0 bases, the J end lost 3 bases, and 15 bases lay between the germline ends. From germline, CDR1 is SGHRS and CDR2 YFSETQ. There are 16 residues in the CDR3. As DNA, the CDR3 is TGCGCCAGCAGCTTGGGGAGGGCTCGAGGGGACACTGAAGCTTTCTTT. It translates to CASSLGRARGDTEAFF.

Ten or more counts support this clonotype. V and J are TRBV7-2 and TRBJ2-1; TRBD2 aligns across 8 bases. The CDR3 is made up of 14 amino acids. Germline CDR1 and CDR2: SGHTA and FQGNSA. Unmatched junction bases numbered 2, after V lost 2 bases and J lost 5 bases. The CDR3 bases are TGTGCCAGCAGCTTAATGCGGGGGGACAATGAGCAGTTCTTC. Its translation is CASSLMRGDNEQFF.

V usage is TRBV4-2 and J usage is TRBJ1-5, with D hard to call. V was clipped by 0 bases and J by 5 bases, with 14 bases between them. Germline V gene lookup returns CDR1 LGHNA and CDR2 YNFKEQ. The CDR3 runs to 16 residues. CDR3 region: CASSQEQGNLDQPQHF. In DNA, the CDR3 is TGTGCCAGCAGCCAAGAACAAGGGAATCTCGATCAGCCCCAGCATTTT.

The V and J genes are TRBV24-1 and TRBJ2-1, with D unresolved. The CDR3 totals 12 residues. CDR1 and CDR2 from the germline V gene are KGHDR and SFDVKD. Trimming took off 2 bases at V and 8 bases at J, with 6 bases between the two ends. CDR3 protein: CATSDWHDEQFF. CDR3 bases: TGTGCCACCAGTGATTGGCATGATGAGCAGTTCTTC.

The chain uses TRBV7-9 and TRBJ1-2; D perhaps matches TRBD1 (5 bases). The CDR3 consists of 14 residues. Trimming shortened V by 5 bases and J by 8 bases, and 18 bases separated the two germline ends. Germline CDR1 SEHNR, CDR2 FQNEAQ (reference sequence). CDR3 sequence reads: CASSRSDSLWGYTF. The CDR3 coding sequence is TGTGCCAGCAGCAGATCCGACAGCCTCTGGGGCTACACCTTC.

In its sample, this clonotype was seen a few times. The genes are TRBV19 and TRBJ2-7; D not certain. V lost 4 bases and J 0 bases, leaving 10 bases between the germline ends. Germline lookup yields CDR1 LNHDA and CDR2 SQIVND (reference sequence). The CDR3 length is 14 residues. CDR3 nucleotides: TGTGCCAGTAGTACCTCCTTCTCCTCCTACGAGCAGTACTTC. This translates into CASSTSFSSYEQYF.

CDR3: CSARVAGGPPHPGDTQYF. The CDR3 DNA is TGCAGTGCTAGAGTAGCGGGGGGGCCTCCACACCCGGGGGATACGCAGTATTTT. V gene TRBV20-1 combines with J gene TRBJ2-3, with TRBD2 matching 11 bases. Germline trimming cut 1 base from V and 6 bases from J; bases unmatched to any gene: 15. CDR1 and CDR2 from the germline V gene are DFQATT and SNEGSKA (reference sequence). This CDR3 has 18 residues.

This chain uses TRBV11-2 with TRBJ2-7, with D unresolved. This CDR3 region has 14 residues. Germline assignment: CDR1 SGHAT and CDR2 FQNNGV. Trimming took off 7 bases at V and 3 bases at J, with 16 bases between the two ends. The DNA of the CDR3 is TGTGCCAGCAACCCTGGGGATTGGAGCTACGAGCAGTACTTC. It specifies CASNPGDWSYEQYF.

The CDR3 loop reads CASTRQGAFLETQYF. The CDR3 nucleotides are TGTGCCAGCACCCGACAGGGGGCTTTTTTGGAGACCCAGTACTTC. The genes are TRBV12-3 or TRBV12-4 and TRBJ2-5; 10 bases are a match to TRBD1. With 7 bases clipped from V and 5 bases from J, the junction kept 10 bases outside the gene matches. The CDR3 has 15 residues.

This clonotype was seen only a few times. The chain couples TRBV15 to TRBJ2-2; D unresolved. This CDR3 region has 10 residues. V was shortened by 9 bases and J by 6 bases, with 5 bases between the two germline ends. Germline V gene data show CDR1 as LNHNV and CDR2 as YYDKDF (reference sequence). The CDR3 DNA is TGTGCCACTCGAGCCGGGGAGCTGTTTTTT. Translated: CATRAGELFF.

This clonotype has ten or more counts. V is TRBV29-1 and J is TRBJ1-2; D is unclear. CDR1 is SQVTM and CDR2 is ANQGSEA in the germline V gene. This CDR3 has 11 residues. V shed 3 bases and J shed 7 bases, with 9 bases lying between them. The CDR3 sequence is CSVEDQIGYTF. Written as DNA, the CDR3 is TGCAGCGTTGAGGATCAGATTGGCTACACCTTC.

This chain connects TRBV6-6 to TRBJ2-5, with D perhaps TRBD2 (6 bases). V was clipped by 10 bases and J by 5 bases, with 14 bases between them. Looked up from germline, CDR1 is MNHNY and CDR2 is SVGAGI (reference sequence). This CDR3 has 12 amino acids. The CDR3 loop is CATSGSRETQYF. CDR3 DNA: TGTGCCACCTCCGGGAGTCGGGAGACCCAGTACTTC.

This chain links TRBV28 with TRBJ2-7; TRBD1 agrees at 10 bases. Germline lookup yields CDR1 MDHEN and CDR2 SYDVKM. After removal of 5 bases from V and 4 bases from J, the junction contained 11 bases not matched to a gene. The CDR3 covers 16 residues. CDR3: CASSQTRQGAQYEQYF. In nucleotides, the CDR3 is TGTGCCAGCAGTCAGACCAGACAGGGGGCGCAGTACGAGCAGTACTTC.

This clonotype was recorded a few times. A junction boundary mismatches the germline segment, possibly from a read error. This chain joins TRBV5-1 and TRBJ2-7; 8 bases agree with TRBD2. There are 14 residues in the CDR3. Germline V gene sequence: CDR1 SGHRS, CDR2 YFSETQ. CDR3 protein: CASSSSGGNYVQYF. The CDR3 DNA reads TGCGCCAGCAGCTCCAGCGGGGGAAACTACGTGCAGTACTTC.